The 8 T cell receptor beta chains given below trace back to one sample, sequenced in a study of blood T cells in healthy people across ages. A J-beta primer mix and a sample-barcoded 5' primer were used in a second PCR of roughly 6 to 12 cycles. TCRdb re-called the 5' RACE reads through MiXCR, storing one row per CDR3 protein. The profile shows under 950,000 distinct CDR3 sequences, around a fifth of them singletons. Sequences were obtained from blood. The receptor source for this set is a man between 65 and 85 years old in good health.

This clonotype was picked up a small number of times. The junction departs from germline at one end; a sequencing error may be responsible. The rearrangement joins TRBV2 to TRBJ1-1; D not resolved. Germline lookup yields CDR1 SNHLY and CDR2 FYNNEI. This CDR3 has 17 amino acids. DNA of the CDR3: TGCGCCAGCAGTGAAGCTTCCCCCGGGCCCTATTACCCTGAAGCTTTCTTT. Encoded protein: CASSEASPGPYYPEAFF. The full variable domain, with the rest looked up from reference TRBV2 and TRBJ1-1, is EPEVTQTPSHQVTQMGQEVILRCVPISNHLYFYWYRQILGQKVEFLVSFYNNEISEKSEIFDDQFSVERPDGSNFTLKIRSTKLEDSAMYFCASSEASPGPYYPEAFFGQGTRLTVV.

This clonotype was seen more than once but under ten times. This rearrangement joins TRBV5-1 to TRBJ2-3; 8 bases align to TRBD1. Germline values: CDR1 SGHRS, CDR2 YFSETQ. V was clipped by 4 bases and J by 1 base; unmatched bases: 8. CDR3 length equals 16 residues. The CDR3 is CASSRLGTGRTDTQYF. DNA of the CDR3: TGCGCCAGCAGCCGTCTGGGGACAGGACGCACAGATACGCAGTATTTT.

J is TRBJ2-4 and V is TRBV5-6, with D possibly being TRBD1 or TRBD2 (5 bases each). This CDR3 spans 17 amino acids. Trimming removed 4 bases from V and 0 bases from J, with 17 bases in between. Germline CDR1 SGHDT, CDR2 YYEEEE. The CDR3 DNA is TGTGCCAGCAGCCCCAATTTCGGGGCACTAGCCAAAAACATTCAGTACTTC. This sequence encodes CASSPNFGALAKNIQYF.

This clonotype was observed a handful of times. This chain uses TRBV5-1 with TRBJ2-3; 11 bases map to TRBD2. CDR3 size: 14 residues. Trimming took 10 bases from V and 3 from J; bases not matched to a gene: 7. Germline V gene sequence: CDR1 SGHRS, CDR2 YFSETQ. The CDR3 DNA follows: TGCGCCGGTTCACTAGCGGGAGAGACAGATACGCAGTATTTT. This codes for CAGSLAGETDTQYF.

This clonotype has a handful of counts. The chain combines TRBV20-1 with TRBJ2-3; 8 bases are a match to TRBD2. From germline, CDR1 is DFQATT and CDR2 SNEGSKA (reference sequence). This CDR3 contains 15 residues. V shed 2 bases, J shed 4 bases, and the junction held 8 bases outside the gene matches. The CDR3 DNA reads TGCAGTGCTAGATTCGGGGGGGTCTCCCCAGATACGCAGTATTTT. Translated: CSARFGGVSPDTQYF.

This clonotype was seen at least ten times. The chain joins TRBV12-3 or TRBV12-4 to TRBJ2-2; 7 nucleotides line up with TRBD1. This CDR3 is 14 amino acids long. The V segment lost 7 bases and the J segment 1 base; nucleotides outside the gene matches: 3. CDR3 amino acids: CASTRTGNTGELFF. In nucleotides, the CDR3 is TGTGCCAGCACCCGGACAGGGAACACCGGGGAGCTGTTTTTT.

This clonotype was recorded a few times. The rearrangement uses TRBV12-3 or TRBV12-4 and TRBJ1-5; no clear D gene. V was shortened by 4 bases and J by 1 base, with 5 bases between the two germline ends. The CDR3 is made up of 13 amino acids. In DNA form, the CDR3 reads TGTGCCAGCAGTTCGGTAAGCAATCAGCCCCAGCATTTT. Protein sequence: CASSSVSNQPQHF.

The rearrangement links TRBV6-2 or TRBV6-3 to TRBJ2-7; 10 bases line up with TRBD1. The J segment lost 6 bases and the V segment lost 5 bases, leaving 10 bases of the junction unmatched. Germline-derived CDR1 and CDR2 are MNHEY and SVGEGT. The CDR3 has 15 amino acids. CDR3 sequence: CASSTSVGTGAEQYV. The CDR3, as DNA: TGTGCCAGCAGTACGTCTGTCGGGACAGGGGCCGAGCAGTACGTC.